Listed below are T cell receptor beta chains from one sample, sequenced in a study of blood T cells in healthy people across ages. In TCRdb, the 5' RACE reads were re-called with MiXCR into one record per CDR3 protein. The sample consists of approximately 1,000,000 distinct CDR3 sequences, more than 35% of them appearing once. Sequencing input: blood. The receptors were sampled from a woman aged 55-75 years in good health. Each CDR3 is given with its conserved first and last residue. Each record gives: V gene, clone size, J gene, D gene, CDR3 DNA, CDR3 protein. The D gene is left open where the match is weak. Expanded clones are given a class, and other clones once, few, many or no size at all.

v_gene: TRBV7-4
abundance: NA
j_gene: TRBJ2-7
d_gene: TRBD1
CDR3nt: TGTGCCAGCAGTTCCGGACAGGGATTCGGCGAGCAGTACTTC
CDR3aa: CASSSGQGFGEQYF

v_gene: TRBV14
abundance: NA
j_gene: TRBJ2-5
d_gene: TRBD2
CDR3nt: TGTGCCAGCAGCCAAGCGGGAGGGCCTCCCCAAGAGACCCAGTACTTC
CDR3aa: CASSQAGGPPQETQYF

v_gene: TRBV7-2
abundance: NA
j_gene: TRBJ2-1
d_gene: NA
CDR3nt: TGTGCCAGCAGCTTTGTGGGAGGCTCCTACAATGAGCAGTTCTTC
CDR3aa: CASSFVGGSYNEQFF

v_gene: TRBV28
abundance: NA
j_gene: TRBJ2-3
d_gene: NA
CDR3nt: TGTGCCAGCAGTCCCCTCCGCTTGAAACAGGTCTTCACAGATACGCAGTATTTT
CDR3aa: CASSPLRLKQVFTDTQYF

v_gene: TRBV6-5
abundance: NA
j_gene: TRBJ2-3
d_gene: TRBD2
CDR3nt: TGTGCCAGTGGGAGGGGAGATACGCAGTATTTT
CDR3aa: CASGRGDTQYF

v_gene: TRBV9
abundance: NA
j_gene: TRBJ2-1
d_gene: NA
CDR3nt: TGTGCCAGCAGCGTAGATCAGGGCTACAATGAGCAGTTCTTC
CDR3aa: CASSVDQGYNEQFF

v_gene: TRBV30
abundance: NA
j_gene: TRBJ2-7
d_gene: NA
CDR3nt: TGTGCCTGGAGTGGAGGGCCCACAAGCTCCTACGAGCAGTACTTC
CDR3aa: CAWSGGPTSSYEQYF

v_gene: TRBV27
abundance: NA
j_gene: TRBJ2-1
d_gene: TRBD2
CDR3nt: TGTGCCAGCAGTCCCGCGGGACTAGCGGGAGCCGATGAGCAGTTCTTC
CDR3aa: CASSPAGLAGADEQFF

v_gene: TRBV7-9
abundance: few
j_gene: TRBJ2-3
d_gene: NA
CDR3nt: TGTGCCAGCAGCTTAGGGGAGATTGGCACAGATACGCAGTATTTT
CDR3aa: CASSLGEIGTDTQYF

v_gene: TRBV7-9
abundance: NA
j_gene: TRBJ2-1
d_gene: TRBD2
CDR3nt: TGTGCCAGCGCGGCGGGAGGGGCTTACGATGAGCAGTTCTTC
CDR3aa: CASAAGGAYDEQFF

v_gene: TRBV6-6
abundance: few
j_gene: TRBJ2-3
d_gene: NA
CDR3nt: TGTGCCAGCAGGCCCCCTGGAGAGGGGGATACGCAGTATTTT
CDR3aa: CASRPPGEGDTQYF

v_gene: TRBV3-1
abundance: few
j_gene: TRBJ2-1
d_gene: NA
CDR3nt: TGTGCCAGCAGCCAAGATCCCGGGAGTGGTGAGGAGGAGCAGTTCTTC
CDR3aa: CASSQDPGSGEEEQFF

v_gene: TRBV5-1
abundance: NA
j_gene: TRBJ2-5
d_gene: NA
CDR3nt: TGCGCCAGCAGCTTGGTGATGAAAGTCCAAGAGACCCAGTACTTC
CDR3aa: CASSLVMKVQETQYF

v_gene: TRBV7-8
abundance: few
j_gene: TRBJ2-3
d_gene: NA
CDR3nt: TGTGCCAGCAGGAGGTTAAGAGCAGATACGCAGTATTTT
CDR3aa: CASRRLRADTQYF

v_gene: TRBV25-1
abundance: few
j_gene: TRBJ1-5
d_gene: NA
CDR3nt: TGTGCCAGCAGTGATTCAGGGCGGGGGCCTCAGCCCCAGCATTTT
CDR3aa: CASSDSGRGPQPQHF

v_gene: TRBV4-1
abundance: many
j_gene: TRBJ2-7
d_gene: NA
CDR3nt: TGCGCCAGCAGCCCCTTAGGGACGGGCTCCTACGAGCAGTACTTC
CDR3aa: CASSPLGTGSYEQYF

v_gene: TRBV15
abundance: NA
j_gene: TRBJ1-6
d_gene: NA
CDR3nt: TGTGCCACCAGCAAGGGGGTGAATTCACCCCTCCACTTT
CDR3aa: CATSKGVNSPLHF

v_gene: TRBV5-6
abundance: NA
j_gene: TRBJ2-5
d_gene: NA
CDR3nt: TGTGCCAGCAGCCCGGGACGGTGGAGCGAGACCCAGTACTTC
CDR3aa: CASSPGRWSETQYF

v_gene: TRBV12-3/TRBV12-4
abundance: many
j_gene: TRBJ2-7
d_gene: NA
CDR3nt: TGTGCCAGCAGTTTAGGGAGCCGCGAGCAGTACTTC
CDR3aa: CASSLGSREQYF

v_gene: TRBV12-3/TRBV12-4
abundance: NA
j_gene: TRBJ2-7
d_gene: TRBD2
CDR3nt: TGTGCCAGCAGTTCCCAAACTCGACTAGCGGGGGGCTACGAGCAGTACTTC
CDR3aa: CASSSQTRLAGGYEQYF

v_gene: TRBV5-1
abundance: NA
j_gene: TRBJ1-4
d_gene: TRBD1
CDR3nt: TGCGCCAGCAGCCCGACAGGGGCGACTAATGAAAAACTGTTTTTT
CDR3aa: CASSPTGATNEKLFF

v_gene: TRBV27
abundance: few
j_gene: TRBJ1-2
d_gene: TRBD1
CDR3nt: TGTGCCAGCAGTGGGACAGGAAATAACTATGGCTACACCTTC
CDR3aa: CASSGTGNNYGYTF

v_gene: TRBV7-8
abundance: many
j_gene: TRBJ2-5
d_gene: NA
CDR3nt: TGTGCCAGCAGCCCAACCGAGAAGGGGTCGTGGGAGACCCAGTACTTC
CDR3aa: CASSPTEKGSWETQYF

v_gene: TRBV12-3/TRBV12-4
abundance: NA
j_gene: TRBJ1-2
d_gene: TRBD1
CDR3nt: TGTGCCAGCAGTCCCGACAGGGGAACTAACTATGGCTACACCTTC
CDR3aa: CASSPDRGTNYGYTF

v_gene: TRBV5-6
abundance: NA
j_gene: TRBJ2-1
d_gene: NA
CDR3nt: TGTGCCAGCAGCTTGAATGCGGAGCAGTTCTTC
CDR3aa: CASSLNAEQFF

v_gene: TRBV6-1
abundance: NA
j_gene: TRBJ2-7
d_gene: NA
CDR3nt: TGTGCCAGCAGTGAGACGGAGGGCGTTTACGAGCAGTACTTC
CDR3aa: CASSETEGVYEQYF